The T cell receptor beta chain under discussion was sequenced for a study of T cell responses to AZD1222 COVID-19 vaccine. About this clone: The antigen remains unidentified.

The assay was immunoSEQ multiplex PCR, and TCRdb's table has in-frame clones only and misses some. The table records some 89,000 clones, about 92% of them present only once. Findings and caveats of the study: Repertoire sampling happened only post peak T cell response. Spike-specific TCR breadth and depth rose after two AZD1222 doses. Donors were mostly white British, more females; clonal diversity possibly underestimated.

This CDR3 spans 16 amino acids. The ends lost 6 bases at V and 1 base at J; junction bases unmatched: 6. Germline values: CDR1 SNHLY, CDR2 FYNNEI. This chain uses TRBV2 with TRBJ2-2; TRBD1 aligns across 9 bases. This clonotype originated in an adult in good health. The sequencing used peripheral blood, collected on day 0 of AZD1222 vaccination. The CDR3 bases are TGTGCCAGCAGGGGCTTGGGACAGGGGAACACCGGGGAGCTGTTTTTT. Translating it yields CASRGLGQGNTGELFF.